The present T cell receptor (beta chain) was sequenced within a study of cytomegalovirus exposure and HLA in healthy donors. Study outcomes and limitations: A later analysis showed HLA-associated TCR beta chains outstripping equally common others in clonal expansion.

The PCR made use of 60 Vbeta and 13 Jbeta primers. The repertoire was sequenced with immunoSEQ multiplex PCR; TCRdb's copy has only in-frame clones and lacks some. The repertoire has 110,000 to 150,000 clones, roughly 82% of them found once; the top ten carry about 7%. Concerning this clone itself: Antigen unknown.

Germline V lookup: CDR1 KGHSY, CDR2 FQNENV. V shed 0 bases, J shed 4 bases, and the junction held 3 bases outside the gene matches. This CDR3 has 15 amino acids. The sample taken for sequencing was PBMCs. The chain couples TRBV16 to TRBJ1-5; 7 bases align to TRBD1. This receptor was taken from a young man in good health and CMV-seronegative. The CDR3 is CASSQSATGNQPQHF. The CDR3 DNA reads TGTGCCAGCAGCCAATCGGCGACAGGGAATCAGCCCCAGCATTTT.